This is a list of T cell receptor beta chains from one sample in a study of blood T cell repertoires in COVID-19. The repertoire was sequenced with immunoSEQ multiplex PCR; TCRdb's copy has only in-frame clones and lacks some. The profile shows some 190,000 clones, roughly 86% of them singletons. The sample consisted of PBMCs or T cells enriched from blood (not recorded which). These receptors originate from a woman in her 40s in a cohort exposed to, infected with or recovered from COVID-19 (not recorded which). Each CDR3 is given with its conserved first and last residue. The D gene is left open where the match is weak. Rows give clone size only sometimes, using once, few, many, or a class for an expanded clone.

V gene	J gene	clone size	D gene	CDR3 protein	CDR3 DNA
TRBV6-2/TRBV6-3	TRBJ2-1	.	TRBD1	CASSYSVGQGARNEQFF	TGTGCCAGCAGTTACTCAGTCGGACAGGGGGCGCGAAATGAGCAGTTCTTC
TRBV3-1/TRBV3-2	TRBJ1-1	.	.	CASSQDPSLLNTEAFF	TGTGCCAGCAGCCAAGATCCCAGTTTACTGAACACTGAAGCTTTCTTT
TRBV19	TRBJ1-2	.	.	CASRREQANYGYTF	TGTGCCAGTAGGAGGGAACAAGCTAACTATGGCTACACCTTC
TRBV28	TRBJ2-7	.	.	CASTRATRFYEQYF	TGTGCCAGCACGCGGGCCACCCGATTCTACGAGCAGTACTTC
TRBV10-1	TRBJ2-4	.	.	CASSESRGFKNIQYF	TGCGCCAGCAGTGAGTCTAGGGGATTCAAAAACATTCAGTACTTC
TRBV10-3	TRBJ1-3	.	.	CAISELGTSLSGNTIYF	TGTGCCATCAGTGAGCTCGGGACTTCGTTATCTGGAAACACCATATATTTT
TRBV6-1	TRBJ1-2	.	.	CASGEGLIYTF	TGTGCCAGCGGTGAGGGACTGATCTACACCTTC
TRBV7-6	TRBJ2-2	few	.	CASSPLLKGANTGELFF	TGTGCCAGCAGCCCCCTGTTAAAGGGGGCGAACACCGGGGAGCTGTTTTTT
TRBV5-8	TRBJ2-1	.	.	CASSFVRGGEQFF	TGTGCCAGCAGCTTTGTTAGGGGAGGTGAGCAGTTCTTC
TRBV2	TRBJ2-3	.	TRBD1	CASSSDRGDTQYF	TGTGCCAGCAGTTCAGACAGGGGCGATACGCAGTATTTT
TRBV25-1	TRBJ2-1	.	.	CASSPTAGRMYNEQFF	TGTGCCAGCAGTCCCACCGCGGGCAGAATGTACAATGAGCAGTTCTTC
TRBV30	TRBJ1-4	few	TRBD1	CAWSGTGEKLFF	TGTGCCTGGAGTGGGACAGGCGAAAAACTGTTTTTT
TRBV20-1	TRBJ2-3	.	TRBD2	CSASGTRGSDTQYF	TGCAGTGCTAGTGGGACTAGAGGTTCAGATACGCAGTATTTT
TRBV7-8	TRBJ2-5	.	.	CASSLHPSGETQYF	TGTGCCAGCAGCTTACATCCGAGCGGGGAGACCCAGTACTTC
TRBV19	TRBJ2-1	.	.	CASSPGALSYNEQFF	TGTGCCAGTAGCCCAGGGGCCCTCTCCTACAATGAGCAGTTCTTC
TRBV7-9	TRBJ2-1	.	.	CASQDRGGRDEQFF	TGTGCCAGCCAGGACCGAGGGGGTAGGGATGAGCAGTTCTTC
TRBV9	TRBJ2-7	.	TRBD2	CASSPGTSGPYYEQYF	TGTGCCAGCAGCCCTGGGACTAGCGGGCCTTACTACGAGCAGTACTTC
TRBV11-2	TRBJ2-5	.	TRBD2	CASSLAPAGGPRETQYF	TGTGCCAGCAGCTTAGCCCCAGCGGGAGGGCCACGAGAGACCCAGTACTTC
TRBV28	TRBJ2-7	.	TRBD1	CASSYRDSSYEQYF	TGTGCCAGCAGCTACCGGGACAGCTCCTACGAGCAGTACTTC
TRBV5-5	TRBJ1-2	.	TRBD1	CASSLARQGVYGYTF	TGTGCCAGCAGCTTGGCCCGACAGGGGGTTTATGGCTACACCTTC
TRBV5-4	TRBJ2-3	few	.	CASSGGQNTDTQYF	TGTGCCAGCAGCGGAGGGCAAAACACAGATACGCAGTATTTT
TRBV4-3	TRBJ2-7	.	TRBD1	CASSQDLDRPQDSYEQYF	TGCGCCAGCAGCCAAGATTTGGACAGGCCCCAGGACTCCTACGAGCAGTACTTC
TRBV7-9	TRBJ1-3	once	.	CASIIQGTGNTIYF	TGTGCCAGCATCATACAGGGAACTGGAAACACCATATATTTT
TRBV6-2/TRBV6-3	TRBJ2-1	.	TRBD2	CASSSILAGGGYEQFF	TGTGCCAGCAGTTCTATACTAGCGGGAGGAGGGTATGAGCAGTTCTTC
TRBV5-1	TRBJ1-5	.	TRBD1	CASSRTGESNQPQHF	TGCGCCAGCAGCCGGACAGGGGAGAGCAATCAGCCCCAGCATTTT
TRBV7-5	TRBJ2-2	.	.	CVRKAGLADTGELFF	TGTGTCAGAAAGGCAGGACTAGCGGACACCGGGGAGCTGTTTTTT
TRBV7-8	TRBJ2-3	.	TRBD2	CASSLATSADTQYF	TGTGCCAGCAGCTTAGCAACTAGCGCAGATACGCAGTATTTT
TRBV7-8	TRBJ2-4	.	.	CASSLDRWRAKNIQYF	TGTGCCAGCAGCTTAGATAGGTGGAGAGCCAAAAACATTCAGTACTTC
TRBV10-1	TRBJ1-1	.	TRBD1	CASQRGQGVDTEAFF	TGCGCCAGCCAGAGGGGACAGGGGGTGGACACTGAAGCTTTCTTT